This record covers a single T cell receptor (beta chain). Its antigen is unidentified. This record comes from a study of graft-versus-host responses after intestinal transplantation. Study details: Every transplant recipient was induced with anti-thymocyte globulin, then maintained on tacrolimus and steroids for about 3 years. Study observations and caveats: GvH clones were identified in recipient marrow, with some first appearing in ileum or blood.

TCRdb keeps only in-frame clones here, not all; method: immunoSEQ multiplex PCR. The table has 75,000 to 100,000 clones, 90% to 95% seen once; the top ten hold under 0.2%. V lost 5 bases to trimming and J lost 7 bases; unmatched junction nucleotides: 9. Germline V lookup: CDR1 SGHNT, CDR2 YENEEA. The CDR3 runs to 15 residues. The chain has TRBV11-3 and TRBJ2-2; 8 bases map to TRBD1. The TCR comes from a human donor who was the organ donor for an intestinal transplant. The material sequenced was unstimulated CD4+ T cells sorted from spleen or lymph node cells, taken before transplant. CDR3 bases: TGTGCCAGCAGCCACGGACAGGGCGAGGACGGGGAGCTGTTTTTT. It encodes CASSHGQGEDGELFF. The variable domain in full, completed from reference TRBV11-3 and TRBJ2-2, reads EAGVVQSPRYKIIEKKQPVAFWCNPISGHNTLYWYLQNLGQGPELLIRYENEEAVDDSQLPKDRFSAERLKGVDSTLKIQPAELGDSAVYLCASSHGQGEDGELFFGEGSRLTVL.